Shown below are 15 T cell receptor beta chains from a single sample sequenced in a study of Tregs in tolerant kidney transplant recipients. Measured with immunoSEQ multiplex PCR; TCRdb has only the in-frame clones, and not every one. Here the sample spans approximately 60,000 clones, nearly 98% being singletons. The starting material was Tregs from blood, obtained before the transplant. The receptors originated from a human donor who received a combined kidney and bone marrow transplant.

CDR3 loop: CASSLRASQYQETQYF. CDR3 nucleotides: TGTGCCAGCAGCTTAAGGGCTAGCCAGTACCAAGAGACCCAGTACTTC. The chain has TRBV7-9 and TRBJ2-5; tentative D call: TRBD2 (5 bases). The CDR3 covers 16 residues. The germline V gene has CDR1 SEHNR and CDR2 FQNEAQ (reference sequence). Trimming removed 2 bases at V and 0 bases at J, with 13 bases between. Full variable domain (remainder filled in from reference TRBV7-9 and TRBJ2-5): DTGVSQNPRHKITKRGQNVTFRCDPISEHNRLYWYRQTLGQGPEFLTYFQNEAQLEKSRLLSDRFSAERPKGSFSTLEIQRTEQGDSAMYLCASSLRASQYQETQYFGPGTRLLVL.

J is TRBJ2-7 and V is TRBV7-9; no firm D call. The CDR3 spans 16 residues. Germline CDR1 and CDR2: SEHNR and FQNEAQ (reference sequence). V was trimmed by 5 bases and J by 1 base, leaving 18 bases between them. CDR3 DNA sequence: TGTGCCAGCAGCCACCCCACTCTTTTAGAGTCCTACGAGCAGTACTTC. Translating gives CASSHPTLLESYEQYF.

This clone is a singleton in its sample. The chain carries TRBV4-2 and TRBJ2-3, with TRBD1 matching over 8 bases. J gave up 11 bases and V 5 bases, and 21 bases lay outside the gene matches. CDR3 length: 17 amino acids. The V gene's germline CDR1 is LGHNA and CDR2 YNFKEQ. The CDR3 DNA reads TGTGCCAGCAGCTTCTCGACAGGGGCCCGGGCGGCCCTTTGGCAGTATTTT. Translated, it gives CASSFSTGARAALWQYF.

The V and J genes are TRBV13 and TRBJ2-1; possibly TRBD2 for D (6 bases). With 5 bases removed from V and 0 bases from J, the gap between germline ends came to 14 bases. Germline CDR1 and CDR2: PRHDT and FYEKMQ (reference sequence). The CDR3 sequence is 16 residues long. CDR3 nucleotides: TGTGCCAGCAGCCCACGGACTACCTACTCCTACAATGAGCAGTTCTTC. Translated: CASSPRTTYSYNEQFF.

The CDR3 loop is CASAIAGSGTYEQYF. In DNA form, the CDR3 reads TGTGCCAGCGCGATAGCGGGGTCAGGCACTTACGAGCAGTACTTC. The V call is TRBV6-1, the J call TRBJ2-7; 8 bases line up with TRBD2. Germline CDR1 MNHNS, CDR2 SASEGT. The CDR3 runs 15 residues. V trimming: 8 bases; J trimming: 4 bases; junction bases outside the gene matches: 13.

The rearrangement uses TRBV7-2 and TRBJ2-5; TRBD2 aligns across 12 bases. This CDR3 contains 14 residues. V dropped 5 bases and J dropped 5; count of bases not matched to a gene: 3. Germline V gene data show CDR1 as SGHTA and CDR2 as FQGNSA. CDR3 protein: CASSLTSGGETQYF. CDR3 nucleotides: TGTGCCAGCAGCCTAACTAGCGGGGGGGAGACCCAGTACTTC. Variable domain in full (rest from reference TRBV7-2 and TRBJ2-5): GAGVSQSPSNKVTEKGKDVELRCDPISGHTALYWYRQSLGQGLEFLIYFQGNSAPDKSGLPSDRFSAERTGGSVSTLTIQRTQQEDSAVYLCASSLTSGGETQYFGPGTRLLVL.

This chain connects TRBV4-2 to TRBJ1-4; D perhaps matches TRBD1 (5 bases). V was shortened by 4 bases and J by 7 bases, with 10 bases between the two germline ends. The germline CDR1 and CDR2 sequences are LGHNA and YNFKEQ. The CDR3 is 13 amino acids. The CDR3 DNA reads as TGTGCCAGCAGCCTGCGGGACTTTGAAAAACTGTTTTTT. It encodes CASSLRDFEKLFF.

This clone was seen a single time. For the CDR3, the DNA is TGTGCCAGCAGCCTTGGGACAGCCTCTGGAAACACCATATATTTT. It encodes CASSLGTASGNTIYF. The V gene is TRBV7-9, the J gene TRBJ1-3, with 7 bases identical to TRBD1. After removal of 5 bases from V and 0 bases from J, the junction contained 4 bases not matched to a gene. There are 15 residues in the CDR3. Looked up from germline, CDR1 is SEHNR and CDR2 is FQNEAQ (reference sequence). The full variable domain, rest sourced from reference TRBV7-9 and TRBJ1-3, is DTGVSQNPRHKITKRGQNVTFRCDPISEHNRLYWYRQTLGQGPEFLTYFQNEAQLEKSRLLSDRFSAERPKGSFSTLEIQRTEQGDSAMYLCASSLGTASGNTIYFGEGSWLTVV.

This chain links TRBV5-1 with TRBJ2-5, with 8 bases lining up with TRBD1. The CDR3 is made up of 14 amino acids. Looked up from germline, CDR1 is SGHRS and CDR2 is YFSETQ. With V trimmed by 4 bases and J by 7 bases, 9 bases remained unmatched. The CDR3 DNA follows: TGCGCCAGCAGCCCCGCGACAGGGGAAGGGACCCAGTACTTC. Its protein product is CASSPATGEGTQYF.

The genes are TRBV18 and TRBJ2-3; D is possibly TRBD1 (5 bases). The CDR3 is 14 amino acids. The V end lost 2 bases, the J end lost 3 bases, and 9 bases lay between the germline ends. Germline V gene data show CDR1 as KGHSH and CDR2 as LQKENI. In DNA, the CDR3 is TGTGCCAGCTCACCAATCCAGGGAACAGATACGCAGTATTTT. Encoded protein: CASSPIQGTDTQYF.

The CDR3, as DNA: TGTGCCAGCAGCCAAGATACGGGGGACGCCACAGATACGCAGTATTTT. Protein product: CASSQDTGDATDTQYF. The rearrangement joins TRBV4-2 to TRBJ2-3; D perhaps matches TRBD2 (6 bases). V dropped 0 bases and J dropped 2 bases, with 12 bases sitting between them. This CDR3 is built from 16 residues. CDR1 and CDR2 (germline): LGHNA, YNFKEQ.

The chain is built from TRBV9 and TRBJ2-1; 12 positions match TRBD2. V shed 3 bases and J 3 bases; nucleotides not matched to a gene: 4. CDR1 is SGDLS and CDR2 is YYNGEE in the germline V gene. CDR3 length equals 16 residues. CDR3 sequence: CASSAGLAGNYNEQFF. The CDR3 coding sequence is TGTGCCAGCAGCGCCGGACTAGCGGGGAACTACAATGAGCAGTTCTTC.

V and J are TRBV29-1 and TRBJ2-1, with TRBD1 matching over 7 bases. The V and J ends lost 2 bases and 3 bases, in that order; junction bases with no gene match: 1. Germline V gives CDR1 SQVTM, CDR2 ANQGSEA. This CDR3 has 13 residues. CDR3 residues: CSVERDSYNEQFF. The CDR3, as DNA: TGCAGCGTTGAAAGGGACAGCTACAATGAGCAGTTCTTC.

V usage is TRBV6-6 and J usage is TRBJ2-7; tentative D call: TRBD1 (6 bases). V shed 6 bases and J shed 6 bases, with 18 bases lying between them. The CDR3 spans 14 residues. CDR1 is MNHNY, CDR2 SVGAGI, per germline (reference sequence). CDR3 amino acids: CASRGGTAKAEQYF. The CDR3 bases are TGTGCCAGCAGAGGGGGAACGGCGAAAGCCGAGCAGTACTTC.

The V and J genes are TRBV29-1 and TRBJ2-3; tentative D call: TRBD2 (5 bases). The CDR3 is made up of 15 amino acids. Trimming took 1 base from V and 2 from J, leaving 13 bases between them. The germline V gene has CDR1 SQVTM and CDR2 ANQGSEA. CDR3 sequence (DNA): TGCAGCGTTGAAGTCCAGCGGTTACCCACAGATACGCAGTATTTT. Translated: CSVEVQRLPTDTQYF.